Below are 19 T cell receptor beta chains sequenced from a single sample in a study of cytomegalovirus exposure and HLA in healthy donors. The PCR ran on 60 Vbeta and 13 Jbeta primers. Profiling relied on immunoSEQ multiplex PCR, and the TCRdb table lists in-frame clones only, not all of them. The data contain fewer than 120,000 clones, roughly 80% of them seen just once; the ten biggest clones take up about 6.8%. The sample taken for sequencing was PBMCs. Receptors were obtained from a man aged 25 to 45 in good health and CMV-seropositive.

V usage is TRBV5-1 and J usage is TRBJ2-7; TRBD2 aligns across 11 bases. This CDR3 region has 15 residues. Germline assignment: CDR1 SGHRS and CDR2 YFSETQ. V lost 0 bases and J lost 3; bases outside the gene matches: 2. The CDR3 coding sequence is TGCGCCAGCAGCTTGGAGACTAGCGGGAACTACGAGCAGTACTTC. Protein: CASSLETSGNYEQYF. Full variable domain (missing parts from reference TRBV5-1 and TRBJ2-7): KAGVTQTPRYLIKTRGQQVTLSCSPISGHRSVSWYQQTPGQGLQFLFEYFSETQRNKGNFPGRFSGRQFSNSRSEMNVSTLELGDSALYLCASSLETSGNYEQYFGPGTRLTVT.

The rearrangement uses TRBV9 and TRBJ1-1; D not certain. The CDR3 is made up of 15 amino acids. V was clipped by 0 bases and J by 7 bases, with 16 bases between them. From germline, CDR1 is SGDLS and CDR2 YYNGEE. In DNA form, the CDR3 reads TGTGCCAGCAGCGTAGGTGCGCGGGTTAGGGATGAAGCTTTCTTT. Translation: CASSVGARVRDEAFF.

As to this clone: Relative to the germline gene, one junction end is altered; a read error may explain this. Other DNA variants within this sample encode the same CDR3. CDR3 region: CASKSGENTEAFF. CDR3 DNA sequence: TGTGCCAGCAAGAGCGGGGAGAACACCGAAGCTTTCTTT. The rearrangement uses TRBV18 and TRBJ1-1; D ambiguous. CDR1 is KGHSH, CDR2 LQKENI, per germline. There are 13 residues in the CDR3.

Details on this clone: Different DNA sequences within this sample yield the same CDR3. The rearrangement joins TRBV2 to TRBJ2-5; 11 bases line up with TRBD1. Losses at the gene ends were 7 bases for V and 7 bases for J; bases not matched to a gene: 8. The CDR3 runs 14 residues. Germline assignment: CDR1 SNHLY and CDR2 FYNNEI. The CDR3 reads CASTRDRGGGTQYF. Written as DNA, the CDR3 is TGTGCCAGCACACGGGACAGGGGGGGAGGGACCCAGTACTTC.

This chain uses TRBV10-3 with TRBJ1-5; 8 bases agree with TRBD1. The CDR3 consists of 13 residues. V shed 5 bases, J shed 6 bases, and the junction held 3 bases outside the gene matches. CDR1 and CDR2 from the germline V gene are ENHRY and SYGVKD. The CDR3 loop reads CAISTGGGQPQHF. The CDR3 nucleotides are TGTGCCATCAGTACAGGGGGGGGTCAGCCCCAGCATTTT.

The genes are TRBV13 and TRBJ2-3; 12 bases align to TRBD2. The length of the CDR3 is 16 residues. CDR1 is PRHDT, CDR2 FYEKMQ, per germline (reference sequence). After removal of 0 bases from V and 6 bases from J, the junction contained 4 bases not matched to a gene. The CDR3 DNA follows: TGTGCCAGCAGCTTAGGACTAGCGGGGGGTCAGGATACGCAGTATTTT. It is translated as CASSLGLAGGQDTQYF.

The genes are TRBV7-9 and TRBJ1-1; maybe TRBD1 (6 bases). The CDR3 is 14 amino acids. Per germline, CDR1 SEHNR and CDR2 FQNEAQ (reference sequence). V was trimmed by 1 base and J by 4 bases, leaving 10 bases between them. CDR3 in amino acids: CASSLEGGLTEAFF. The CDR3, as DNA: TGTGCCAGCAGCTTAGAGGGGGGGCTCACTGAAGCTTTCTTT.

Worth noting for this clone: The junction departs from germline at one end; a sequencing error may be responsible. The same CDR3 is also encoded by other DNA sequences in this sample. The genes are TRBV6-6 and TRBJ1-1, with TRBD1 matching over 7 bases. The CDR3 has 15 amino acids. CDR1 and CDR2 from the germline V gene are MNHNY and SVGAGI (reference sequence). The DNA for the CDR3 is TGTGCCAGCAGTGATAACAGGGGATTGAACACTGAGGCTTTCTTT. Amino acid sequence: CASSDNRGLNTEAFF.

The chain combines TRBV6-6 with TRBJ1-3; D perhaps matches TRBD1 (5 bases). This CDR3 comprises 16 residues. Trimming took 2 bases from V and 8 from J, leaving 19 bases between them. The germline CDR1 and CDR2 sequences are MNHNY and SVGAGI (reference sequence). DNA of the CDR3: TGTGCCAGCAGTTACCCGGAGCGGGACCCCCGAGACACCATATATTTT. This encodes CASSYPERDPRDTIYF.

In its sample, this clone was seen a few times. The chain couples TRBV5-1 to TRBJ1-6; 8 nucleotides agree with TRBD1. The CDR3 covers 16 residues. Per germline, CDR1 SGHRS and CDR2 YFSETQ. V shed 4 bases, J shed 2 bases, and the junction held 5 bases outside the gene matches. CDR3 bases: TGCGCCAGCAGCGCCGGACAGGGCGCCTATAATTCACCCCTCCACTTT. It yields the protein CASSAGQGAYNSPLHF.

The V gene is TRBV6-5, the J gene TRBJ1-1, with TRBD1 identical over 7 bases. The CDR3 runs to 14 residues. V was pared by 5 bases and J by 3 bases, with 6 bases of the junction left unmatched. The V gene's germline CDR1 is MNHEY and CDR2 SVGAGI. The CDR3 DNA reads TGTGCCAGCAGTGATACAGGGGATGACACTGAAGCTTTCTTT. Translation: CASSDTGDDTEAFF.

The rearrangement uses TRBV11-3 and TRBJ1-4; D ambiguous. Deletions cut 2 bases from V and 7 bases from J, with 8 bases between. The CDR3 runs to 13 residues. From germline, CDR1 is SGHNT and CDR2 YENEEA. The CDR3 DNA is TGTGCCAGCAGCTTAAACTTCGCTGAAAAACTGTTTTTT. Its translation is CASSLNFAEKLFF. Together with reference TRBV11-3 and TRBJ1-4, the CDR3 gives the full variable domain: EAGVVQSPRYKIIEKKQPVAFWCNPISGHNTLYWYLQNLGQGPELLIRYENEEAVDDSQLPKDRFSAERLKGVDSTLKIQPAELGDSAVYLCASSLNFAEKLFFGSGTQLSVL.

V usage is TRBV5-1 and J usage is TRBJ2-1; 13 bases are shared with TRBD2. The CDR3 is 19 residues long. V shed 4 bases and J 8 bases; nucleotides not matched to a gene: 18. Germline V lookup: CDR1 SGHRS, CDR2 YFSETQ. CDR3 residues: CASSPGTSGVGPEDDEQFF. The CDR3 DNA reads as TGCGCCAGCAGCCCTGGGACTAGCGGGGTCGGCCCTGAAGACGATGAGCAGTTCTTC.

CDR3 DNA: TGCGCCAGCAGCCAAGTGCCGGGTCAGGGGGCTCTTTCTGAAGCTTTCTTT. The encoded protein is CASSQVPGQGALSEAFF. The chain is built from TRBV4-1 and TRBJ1-1; 8 bases are shared with TRBD1. Germline V gene data show CDR1 as MGHRA and CDR2 as YSYEKL. V was clipped by 1 base and J by 6 bases; unmatched bases: 13. CDR3 length: 17 amino acids.

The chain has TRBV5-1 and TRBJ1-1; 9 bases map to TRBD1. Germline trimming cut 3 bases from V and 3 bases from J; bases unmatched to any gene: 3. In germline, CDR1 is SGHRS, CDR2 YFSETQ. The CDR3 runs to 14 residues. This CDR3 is CASSSWTGDTEAFF. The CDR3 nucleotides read TGCGCCAGCAGCTCTTGGACAGGGGACACTGAAGCTTTCTTT.

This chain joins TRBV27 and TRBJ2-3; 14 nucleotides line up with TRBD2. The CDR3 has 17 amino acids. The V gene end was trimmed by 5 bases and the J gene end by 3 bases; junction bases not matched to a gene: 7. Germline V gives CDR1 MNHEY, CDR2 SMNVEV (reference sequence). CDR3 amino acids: CASSPTSGGERTDTQYF. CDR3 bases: TGTGCCAGCAGTCCGACTAGCGGGGGGGAGAGGACAGATACGCAGTATTTT.

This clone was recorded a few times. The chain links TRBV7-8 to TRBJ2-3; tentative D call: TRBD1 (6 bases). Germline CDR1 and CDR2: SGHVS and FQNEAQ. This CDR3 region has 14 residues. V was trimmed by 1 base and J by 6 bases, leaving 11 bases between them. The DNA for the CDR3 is TGTGCCAGCAGCTTAGGAAGACAGGACGATACGCAGTATTTT. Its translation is CASSLGRQDDTQYF.

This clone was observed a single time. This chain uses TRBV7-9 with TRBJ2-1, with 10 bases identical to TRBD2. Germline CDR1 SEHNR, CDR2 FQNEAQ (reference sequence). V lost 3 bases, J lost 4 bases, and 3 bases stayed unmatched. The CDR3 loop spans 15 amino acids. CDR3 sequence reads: CASSFSGGKYNEQFF. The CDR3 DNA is TGTGCCAGCAGCTTTAGCGGGGGGAAATACAATGAGCAGTTCTTC.

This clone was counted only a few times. CDR3 sequence: CASSLRQGAIQPQHF. In DNA, the CDR3 is TGTGCCAGCAGCTTGCGCCAGGGGGCTATTCAGCCCCAGCATTTT. The chain links TRBV5-8 to TRBJ1-5, with 8 positions matching TRBD1. CDR1 and CDR2 from the germline V gene are SGHTS and YDEGEE. With V trimmed by 1 base and J by 6 bases, 6 bases remained unmatched. The CDR3 spans 15 residues.